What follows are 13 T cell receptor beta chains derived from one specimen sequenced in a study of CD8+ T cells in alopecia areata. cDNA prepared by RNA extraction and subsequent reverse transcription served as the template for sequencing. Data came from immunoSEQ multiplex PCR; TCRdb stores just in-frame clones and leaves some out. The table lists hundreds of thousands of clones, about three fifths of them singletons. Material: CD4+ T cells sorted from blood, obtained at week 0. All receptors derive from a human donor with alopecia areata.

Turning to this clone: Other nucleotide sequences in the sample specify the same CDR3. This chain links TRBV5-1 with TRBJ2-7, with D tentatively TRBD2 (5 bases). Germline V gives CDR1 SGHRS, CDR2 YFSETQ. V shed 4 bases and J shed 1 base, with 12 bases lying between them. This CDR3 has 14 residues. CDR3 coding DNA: TGCGCCAGCAGCCCACGGGATCAATCCTACGAGCAGTACTTC. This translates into CASSPRDQSYEQYF.

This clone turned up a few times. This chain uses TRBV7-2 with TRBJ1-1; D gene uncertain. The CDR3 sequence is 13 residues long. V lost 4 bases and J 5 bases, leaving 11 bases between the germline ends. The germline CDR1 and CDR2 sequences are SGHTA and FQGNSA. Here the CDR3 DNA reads TGTGCCAGCAGCTCACAACTGAGGACTGAAGCTTTCTTT. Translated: CASSSQLRTEAFF.

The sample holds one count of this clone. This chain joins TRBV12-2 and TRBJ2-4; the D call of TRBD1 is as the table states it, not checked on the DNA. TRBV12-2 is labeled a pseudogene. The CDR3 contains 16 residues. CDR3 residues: CASRRSDILAKNIQYF. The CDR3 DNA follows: TGTGCAAGTCGCCGATCGGACATACTAGCCAAAAACATTCAGTACTTC.

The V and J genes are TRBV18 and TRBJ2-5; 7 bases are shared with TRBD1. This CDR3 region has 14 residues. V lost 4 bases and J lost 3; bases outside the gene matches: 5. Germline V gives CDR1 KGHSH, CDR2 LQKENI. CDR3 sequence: CASSQWDRKETQYF. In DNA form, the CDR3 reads TGTGCCAGCTCACAGTGGGACAGAAAAGAGACCCAGTACTTC.

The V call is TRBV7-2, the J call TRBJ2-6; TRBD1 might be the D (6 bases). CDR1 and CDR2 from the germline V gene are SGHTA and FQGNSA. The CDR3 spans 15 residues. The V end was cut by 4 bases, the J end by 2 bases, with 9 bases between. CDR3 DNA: TGTGCCAGCAGCTCCGGACAGCCTGGGGCCAACGTCCTGACTTTC. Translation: CASSSGQPGANVLTF.

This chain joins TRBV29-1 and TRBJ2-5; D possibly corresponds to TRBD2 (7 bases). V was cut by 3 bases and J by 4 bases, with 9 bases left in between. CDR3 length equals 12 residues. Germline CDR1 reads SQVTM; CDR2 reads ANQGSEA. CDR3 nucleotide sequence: TGCAGCGTTGAGGGAGGGGGAGAGACCCAGTACTTC. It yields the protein CSVEGGGETQYF.

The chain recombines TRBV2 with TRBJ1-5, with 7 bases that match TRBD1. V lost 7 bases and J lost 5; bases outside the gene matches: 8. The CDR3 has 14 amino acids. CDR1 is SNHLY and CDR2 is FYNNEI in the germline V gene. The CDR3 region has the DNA TGTGCCAGCAACGCCCCCGGACAGGATCAGCCCCAGCATTTT. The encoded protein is CASNAPGQDQPQHF.

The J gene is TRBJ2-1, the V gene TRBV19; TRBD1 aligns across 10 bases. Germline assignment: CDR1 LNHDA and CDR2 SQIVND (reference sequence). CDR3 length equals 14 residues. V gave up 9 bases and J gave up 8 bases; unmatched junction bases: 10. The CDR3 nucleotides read TGTGCCAGCCGAATGGACAGGGGGAGGGATGAGCAGTTCTTC. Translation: CASRMDRGRDEQFF.

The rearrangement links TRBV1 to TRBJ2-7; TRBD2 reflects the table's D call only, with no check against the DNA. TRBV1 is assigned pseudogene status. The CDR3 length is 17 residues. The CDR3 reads CTSSLTTGTSGYYEQYF. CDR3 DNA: TGCACCAGCAGCCTAACCACCGGGACTAGCGGGTATTACGAGCAGTACTTC.

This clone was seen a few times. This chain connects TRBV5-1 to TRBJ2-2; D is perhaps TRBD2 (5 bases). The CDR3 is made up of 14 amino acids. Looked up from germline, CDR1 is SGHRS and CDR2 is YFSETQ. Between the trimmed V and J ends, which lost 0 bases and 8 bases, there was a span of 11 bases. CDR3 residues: CASSLELGVGELFF. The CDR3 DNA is TGCGCCAGCAGCTTGGAACTAGGAGTAGGGGAGCTGTTTTTT.

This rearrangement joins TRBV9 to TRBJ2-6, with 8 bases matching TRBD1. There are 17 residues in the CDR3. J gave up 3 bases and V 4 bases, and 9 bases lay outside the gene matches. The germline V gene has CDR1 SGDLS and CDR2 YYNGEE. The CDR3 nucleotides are TGTGCCAGCAGCCCGTGGGCAGGGGGCAGTGGGGCCAACGTCCTGACTTTC. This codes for CASSPWAGGSGANVLTF.

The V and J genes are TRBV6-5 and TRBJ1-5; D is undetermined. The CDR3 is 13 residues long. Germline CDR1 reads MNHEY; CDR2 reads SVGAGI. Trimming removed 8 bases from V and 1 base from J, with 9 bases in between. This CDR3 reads CASSKDSNQPQHF. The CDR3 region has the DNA TGTGCCAGCTCGAAGGACAGCAATCAGCCCCAGCATTTT.

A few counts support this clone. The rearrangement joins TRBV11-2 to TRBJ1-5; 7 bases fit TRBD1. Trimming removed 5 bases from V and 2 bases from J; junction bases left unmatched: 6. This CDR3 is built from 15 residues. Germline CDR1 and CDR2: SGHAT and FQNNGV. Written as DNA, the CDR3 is TGTGCCAGCAGCACCGCGGGGACAGGCAATCAGCCCCAGCATTTT. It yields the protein CASSTAGTGNQPQHF. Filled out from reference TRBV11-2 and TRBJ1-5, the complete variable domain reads EAGVAQSPRYKIIEKRQSVAFWCNPISGHATLYWYQQILGQGPKLLIQFQNNGVVDDSQLPKDRFSAERLKGVDSTLKIQPAKLEDSAVYLCASSTAGTGNQPQHFGDGTRLSIL.